This T cell receptor beta chain appears in the sequencing data of a study of cytomegalovirus exposure and HLA in healthy donors. Study-wide background: From HLA-typed donors, an early data release held some 80 million unique TCRs.

Primers included in the PCR were 60 Vbeta and 13 Jbeta primers. TCRdb's copy holds only in-frame clones and misses some; the assay was immunoSEQ multiplex PCR. This repertoire shows fewer than 200,000 clones, around 82% found once; its top ten account for around 5.7%. The ends were cut back, 4 bases at V and 2 bases at J, with 9 bases in the middle. From germline, CDR1 is SGHKS and CDR2 YYEKEE (reference sequence). The CDR3 is made up of 13 amino acids. The source of this sequence is a man aged 40-55 years in good health and CMV-seronegative. The sample comprised PBMCs. The chain uses TRBV5-5 and TRBJ1-1; D is ambiguous. The CDR3 protein is CASSPGSNTEAFF. CDR3 in DNA: TGTGCCAGCAGCCCCGGGAGTAACACTGAAGCTTTCTTT.